Listed below are T cell receptor beta chains from one sample, sequenced in a study of T cells after yellow fever vaccination. Via MiXCR, TCRdb re-called the 5' RACE reads, giving one row per CDR3 protein. The sample shows 150,000 to 200,000 distinct CDR3 sequences, around 9.3% of them seen only once. The material was CD8+ T cells sorted from PBMCs, obtained 45 days after the yellow fever booster vaccination. These receptors were collected from a man aged 18 to 29 who received the YFV17D yellow fever vaccine. Each CDR3 is given with its conserved first and last residue. D genes are given only for firm matches. A row's size may be missing; if present it is once, few, many or a size class.

V gene	clone size	J gene	D gene	CDR3 DNA	CDR3 protein
TRBV11-2	few	TRBJ2-7	TRBD1	TGTGCCAGCAGCTTGGGGACAGGGAGATACGAGCAGTACTTC	CASSLGTGRYEQYF
TRBV28	few	TRBJ1-2	-	TGTGCCAGCAGTTTATGGAGCAGTCGCCATGGCTACACCTTC	CASSLWSSRHGYTF
TRBV4-1	-	TRBJ1-2	TRBD1	TGCGCCAGCAGCCAAGCGGACAGGAAAGATGGCTACACCTTC	CASSQADRKDGYTF
TRBV11-2	few	TRBJ2-4	-	TGTGCCAGCAGCTTTGGAGGGGGTGCCAAAAACATTCAGTACTTC	CASSFGGGAKNIQYF
TRBV4-1	-	TRBJ2-7	TRBD1	TGCGCCAGCAGCCAAGGCCCGGCGACAGGGCCCACCTCCTACGAGCAGTACTTC	CASSQGPATGPTSYEQYF
TRBV6-5	few	TRBJ1-2	-	TGTGCCAGCGGCCAGGGAGCCTATGGCTACACCTTC	CASGQGAYGYTF
TRBV7-9	-	TRBJ1-2	TRBD1	TGTGCCAGCAGCTTAGCCCCGGGACAGGGTGACTATGGCTACACCTTC	CASSLAPGQGDYGYTF
TRBV27	-	TRBJ2-1	TRBD2	TGTGCCAGTAAAGCGGGGGGTTACAATGAGCAGTTCTTC	CASKAGGYNEQFF
TRBV7-9	many	TRBJ1-1	-	TGTGCCAGCAGCTTACTGGCAGGGGTGAACACTGAAGCTTTCTTT	CASSLLAGVNTEAFF
TRBV7-9	few	TRBJ1-5	TRBD1	TGTGCCAGCAGCACCCCCGGGACAGGGAATCAGCCCCAGCATTTT	CASSTPGTGNQPQHF
TRBV19	-	TRBJ2-7	TRBD1	TGTGCCAGTAGTATTTCCGGACAGGGGTTATCCGAGCAGTACTTC	CASSISGQGLSEQYF
TRBV7-3	-	TRBJ2-4	TRBD1	TGTGCCAGCAGCATGACAGGGGCGAGGGACATTCAGTACTTC	CASSMTGARDIQYF
TRBV20-1	few	TRBJ1-1	TRBD1	TGCAGTGCTAGAGATGGGGACAGGGGGCAAGCTTTCTTT	CSARDGDRGQAFF
TRBV12-3/TRBV12-4	-	TRBJ1-1	TRBD1	TGTGCCAGCACCCGGACAGGGGGCACCCCTAGGGGCACTGAAGCTTTCTTT	CASTRTGGTPRGTEAFF
TRBV6-5	-	TRBJ1-2	-	TGTGCCAGCAGTGGAGGCTATGGCTACACCTTC	CASSGGYGYTF
TRBV6-6	few	TRBJ2-1	-	TGTGCCAGCAGTACGGCAGGGGGGATTCCCTACAATGAGCAGTTCTTC	CASSTAGGIPYNEQFF
TRBV6-6	few	TRBJ1-4	-	TGTGCCAGCAGTTCCTTGGATGGGGAACTGTTTTTT	CASSSLDGELFF
TRBV12-3/TRBV12-4	-	TRBJ2-3	TRBD1	TGTGCCAGCAGTCTCGATCGACAGGGGAGCACAGATACGCAGTATTTT	CASSLDRQGSTDTQYF
TRBV19	few	TRBJ2-1	-	TGTGCCAGTAGTATTTTCAATGAGCAGTTCTTC	CASSIFNEQFF
TRBV6-6	few	TRBJ2-5	-	TGTGCCAGCATTTTTGGACCCATCGGGGGCAGAGAGACCCAGTACTTC	CASIFGPIGGRETQYF
TRBV25-1	-	TRBJ1-1	-	TGTGCCAGCAGTGATCCTCACATCGACGAAGGGAACACTGAAGCTTTCTTT	CASSDPHIDEGNTEAFF